This entry lists 2 T cell receptor beta chains sequenced from one sample in a study of breast tumors, draining lymph nodes, adjacent tissues. Samples came from axillary lymph nodes draining the breast cancer. Via MiXCR, TCRdb re-called the multiplex PCR reads, giving one row per CDR3 protein. The top ten hold roughly 1.2% of the sample, which has around 290,000 distinct CDR3 sequences, 30% to 35% seen once. Sequencing was carried out using axillary lymph node tissue. These receptors all stem from a female donor with breast cancer. Some clones in this sample may be carry-over from other donors' samples.

Remarks on this clonotype: This may come from a read error, since a much larger clone is one base off. The CDR3 here is CASGLDPGGNEKLFF. In DNA, the CDR3 is TGTGCCAGCGGCTTAGATCCGGGGGGCAATGAAAAACTGTTTTTT. The chain couples TRBV11-2 to TRBJ1-4, with TRBD1 as a possible D gene (6 bases). This CDR3 has 15 residues. CDR1 and CDR2 from the germline V gene are SGHAT and FQNNGV.

This clonotype turned up a few times. V and J are TRBV5-4 and TRBJ2-1; no clear D. The CDR3 extends over 12 amino acids. The V gene's germline CDR1 is SGHNT and CDR2 YYREEE (reference sequence). V gave up 0 bases and J gave up 9 bases, with 7 bases separating them. The CDR3 reads CASSLDDTEQFF. The DNA for the CDR3 is TGTGCCAGCAGCTTGGACGACACTGAGCAGTTCTTC.